The clone carrying this T cell receptor (beta chain) was counted many times. The CDR3 is 15 residues long. The germline gives CDR1 KGHSH, CDR2 LQKENI. The V segment lost 3 bases and the J segment 6 bases; nucleotides outside the gene matches: 4. The data belong to a study of T cells after yellow fever vaccination. Template switching by 5'RACE produced TCR cDNA, adding a universal primer site and UMIs. Using its own MiXCR run on the 5' RACE reads, TCRdb lists one record per CDR3 protein. The sample contains 250,000 to 350,000 distinct CDR3 sequences, 7.5% to 9% of which appear only once. This clonotype was obtained from a young man who received the YFV17D yellow fever vaccine. The J gene is TRBJ2-2, the V gene TRBV18; 10 bases are shared with TRBD1. The sample here was CD4+ T cells sorted from PBMCs, taken 5 days after the yellow fever booster vaccination. CDR3 sequence: CASSPDRGLSGELFF. The CDR3 nucleotides are TGTGCCAGCTCACCCGACAGGGGGCTTTCCGGGGAGCTGTTTTTT.